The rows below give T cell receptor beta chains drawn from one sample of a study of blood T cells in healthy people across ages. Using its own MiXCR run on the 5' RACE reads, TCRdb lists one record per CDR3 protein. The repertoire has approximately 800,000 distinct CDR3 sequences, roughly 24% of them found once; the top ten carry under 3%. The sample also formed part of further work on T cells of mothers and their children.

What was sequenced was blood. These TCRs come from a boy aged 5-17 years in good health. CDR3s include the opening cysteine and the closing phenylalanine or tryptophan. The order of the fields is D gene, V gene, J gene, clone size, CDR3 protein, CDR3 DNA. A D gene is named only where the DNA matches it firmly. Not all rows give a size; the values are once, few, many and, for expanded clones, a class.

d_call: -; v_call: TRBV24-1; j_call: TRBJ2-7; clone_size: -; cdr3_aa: CATIKDRLSYEQYF; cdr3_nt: TGTGCCACCATAAAGGACAGACTTTCCTACGAGCAGTACTTC
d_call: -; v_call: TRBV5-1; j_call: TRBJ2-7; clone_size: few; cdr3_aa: CASKDGGHSYEQYF; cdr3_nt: TGCGCCAGCAAGGACGGGGGACACAGCTACGAGCAGTACTTC
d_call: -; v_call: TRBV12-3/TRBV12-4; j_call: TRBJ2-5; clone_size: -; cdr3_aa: CASSFNSGETQYF; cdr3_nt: TGTGCCAGCAGTTTTAATAGCGGAGAGACCCAGTACTTC
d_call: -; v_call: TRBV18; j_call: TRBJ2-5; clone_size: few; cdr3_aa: CASSPSRYQETQYF; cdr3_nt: TGTGCCAGCTCACCATCTAGGTACCAAGAGACCCAGTACTTC
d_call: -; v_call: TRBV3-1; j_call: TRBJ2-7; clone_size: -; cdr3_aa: CASSQALIALGESEQYF; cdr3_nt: TGTGCCAGCAGCCAAGCCCTCATTGCCCTAGGGGAATCCGAGCAGTACTTC
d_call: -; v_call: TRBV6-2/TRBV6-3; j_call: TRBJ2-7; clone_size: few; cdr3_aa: CASSIRGTYYEQYF; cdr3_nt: TGTGCCAGCAGTATCCGGGGTACCTACTACGAGCAGTACTTC
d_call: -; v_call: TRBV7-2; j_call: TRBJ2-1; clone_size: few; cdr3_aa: CASSLGGTGRREQFF; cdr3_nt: TGTGCCAGCAGCTTAGGTGGGACTGGGAGGAGAGAGCAGTTCTTC
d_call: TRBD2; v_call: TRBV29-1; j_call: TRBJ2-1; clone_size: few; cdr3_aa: CSGWEGQSSYNEQFF; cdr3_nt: TGCAGCGGGTGGGAGGGGCAGAGCTCCTACAATGAGCAGTTCTTC
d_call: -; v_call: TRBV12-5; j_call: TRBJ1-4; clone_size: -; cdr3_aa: CASGQQGPNEKLFF; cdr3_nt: TGTGCTAGTGGTCAACAGGGTCCTAATGAAAAACTGTTTTTT
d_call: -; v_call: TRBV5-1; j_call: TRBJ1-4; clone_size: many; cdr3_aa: CASSLGTGTRNEKLFF; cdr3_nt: TGCGCCAGCAGCTTGGGTACCGGGACGCGTAATGAAAAACTGTTTTTT
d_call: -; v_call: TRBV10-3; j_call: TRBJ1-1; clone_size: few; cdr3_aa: CAISDTPATEAFF; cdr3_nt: TGTGCCATCAGTGACACCCCGGCCACTGAAGCTTTCTTT
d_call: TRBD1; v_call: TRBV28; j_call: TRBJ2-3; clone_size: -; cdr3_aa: CASSYIQGDMDTQYF; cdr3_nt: TGTGCCAGCAGCTACATCCAGGGGGATATGGATACGCAGTATTTT
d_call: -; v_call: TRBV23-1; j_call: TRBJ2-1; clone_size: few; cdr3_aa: CASSQPAFF; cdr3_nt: TGCGCCAGCAGTCAACCGGCGTTCTTC
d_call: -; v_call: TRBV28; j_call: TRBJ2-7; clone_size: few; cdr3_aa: CASSLEMLGASVYEQYF; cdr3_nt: TGTGCCAGCAGTTTGGAAATGTTGGGGGCGAGCGTCTACGAGCAGTACTTC
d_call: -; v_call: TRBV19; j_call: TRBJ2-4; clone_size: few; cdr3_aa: CASSMNRLGKNIQYF; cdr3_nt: TGTGCCAGTAGTATGAACAGACTAGGGAAAAACATTCAGTACTTC
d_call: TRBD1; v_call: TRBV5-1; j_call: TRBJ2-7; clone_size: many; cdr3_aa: CASSREGQSYEQYF; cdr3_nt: TGCGCCAGCAGCAGAGAGGGACAGTCCTACGAGCAGTACTTC
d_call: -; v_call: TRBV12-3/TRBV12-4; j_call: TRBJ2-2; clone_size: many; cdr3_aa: CASSPTTSTGELFF; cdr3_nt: TGTGCCAGCAGCCCGACAACCTCTACCGGGGAGCTGTTTTTT
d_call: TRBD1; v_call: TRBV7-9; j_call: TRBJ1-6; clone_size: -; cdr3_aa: CASSLNRGYDSPLHF; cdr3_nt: TGTGCCAGCAGCCTAAACAGGGGTTATGATTCACCCCTCCACTTT
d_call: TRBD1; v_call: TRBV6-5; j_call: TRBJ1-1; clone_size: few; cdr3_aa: CASSLRDRAVDEAFF; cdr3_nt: TGTGCCAGCAGCCTCCGGGACAGGGCGGTGGATGAAGCTTTCTTT
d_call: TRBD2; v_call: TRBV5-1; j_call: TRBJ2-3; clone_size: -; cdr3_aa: CASSLRINREVTDTQYF; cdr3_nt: TGCGCCAGCAGCCTTCGGATTAACCGGGAGGTCACAGATACGCAGTATTTT
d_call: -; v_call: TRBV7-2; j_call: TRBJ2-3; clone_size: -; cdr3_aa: CASSLGALERTDTQYF; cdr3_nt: TGTGCCAGCAGCTTAGGCGCGCTCGAACGCACAGATACGCAGTATTTT
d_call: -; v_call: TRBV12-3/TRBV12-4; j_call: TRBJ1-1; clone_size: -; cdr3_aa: CASSLDPLRGAEAFF; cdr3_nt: TGTGCCAGCAGTTTAGATCCTCTCAGGGGCGCTGAAGCTTTCTTT
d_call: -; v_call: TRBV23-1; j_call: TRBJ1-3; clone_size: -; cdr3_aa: CASRFSGGDNSGNTIYF; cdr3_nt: TGCGCCAGCAGGTTCTCAGGAGGGGATAACTCTGGAAACACCATATATTTT
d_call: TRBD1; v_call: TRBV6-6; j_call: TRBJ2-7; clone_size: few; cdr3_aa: CASSGTGDNEQYF; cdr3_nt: TGTGCCAGCAGTGGGACAGGGGACAACGAGCAGTACTTC
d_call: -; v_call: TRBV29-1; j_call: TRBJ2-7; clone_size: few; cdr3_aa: CSVVRVPSYEQYF; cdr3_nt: TGCAGCGTTGTACGAGTTCCCTCCTACGAGCAGTACTTC
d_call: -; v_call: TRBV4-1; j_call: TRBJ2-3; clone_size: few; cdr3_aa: CASSRTSLGDTDRQYF; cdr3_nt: TGCGCCAGCAGCCGGACGAGCCTCGGGGACACAGATAGGCAGTATTTT
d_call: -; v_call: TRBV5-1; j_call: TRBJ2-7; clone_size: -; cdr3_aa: CASSPAAQPSYEQYF; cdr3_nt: TGCGCCAGCAGCCCTGCGGCACAACCTTCCTACGAGCAGTACTTC
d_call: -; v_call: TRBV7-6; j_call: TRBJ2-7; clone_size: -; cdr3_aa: CASSLSSERAYEQYF; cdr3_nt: TGTGCCAGCAGCTTATCCAGTGAAAGGGCCTACGAGCAGTACTTC
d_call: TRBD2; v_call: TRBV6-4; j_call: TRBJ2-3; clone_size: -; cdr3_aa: CASSETSGVTDTQYF; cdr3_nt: TGTGCCAGCAGTGAGACTAGCGGGGTAACAGATACGCAGTATTTT
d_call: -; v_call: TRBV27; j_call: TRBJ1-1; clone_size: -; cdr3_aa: CASSQGRGDTEAFF; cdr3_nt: TGTGCCAGCAGTCAGGGGCGTGGGGACACTGAAGCTTTCTTT
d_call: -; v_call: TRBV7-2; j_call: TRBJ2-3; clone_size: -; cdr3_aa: CASSSSRITDTQYF; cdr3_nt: TGTGCCAGCAGCTCCTCTAGGATCACAGATACGCAGTATTTT
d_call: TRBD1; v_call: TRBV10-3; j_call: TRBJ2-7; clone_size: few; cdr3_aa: CAISPTGDEQYF; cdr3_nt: TGTGCCATCAGCCCGACAGGGGACGAGCAGTACTTC
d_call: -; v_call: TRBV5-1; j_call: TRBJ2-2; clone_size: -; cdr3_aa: CASSLAEGRGGSGELFF; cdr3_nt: TGCGCCAGCAGCTTGGCCGAGGGGAGAGGAGGATCCGGGGAGCTGTTTTTT
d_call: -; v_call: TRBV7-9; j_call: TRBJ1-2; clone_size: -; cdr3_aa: CASSNSPNYGYTF; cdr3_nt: TGTGCCAGCAGCAACAGCCCTAACTATGGCTACACCTTC
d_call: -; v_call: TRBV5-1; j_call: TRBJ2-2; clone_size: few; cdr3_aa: CASSSSGSNTGELFF; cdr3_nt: TGCGCCAGCAGCTCCTCCGGGTCTAACACCGGGGAGCTGTTTTTT
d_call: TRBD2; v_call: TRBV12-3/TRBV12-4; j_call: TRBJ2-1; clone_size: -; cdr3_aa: CASRVGRLADNEQFF; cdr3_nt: TGTGCCAGCAGGGTAGGGAGACTAGCGGACAATGAGCAGTTCTTC
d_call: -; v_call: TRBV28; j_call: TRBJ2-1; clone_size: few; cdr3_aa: CASSFPVRGYPYNEQFF; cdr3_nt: TGTGCCAGCAGTTTTCCAGTCAGGGGCTACCCCTACAATGAGCAGTTCTTC
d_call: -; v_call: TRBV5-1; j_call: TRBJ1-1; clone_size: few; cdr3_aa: CASSGAFQNTEAFF; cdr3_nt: TGCGCCAGCAGCGGGGCTTTTCAGAACACTGAAGCTTTCTTT
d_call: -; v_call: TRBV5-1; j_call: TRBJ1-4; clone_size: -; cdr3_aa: CASRAWGATNEKLFF; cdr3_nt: TGCGCCAGCAGAGCGTGGGGGGCAACTAATGAAAAACTGTTTTTT
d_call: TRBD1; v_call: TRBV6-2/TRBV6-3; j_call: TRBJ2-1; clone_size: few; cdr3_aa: CASRDRDNEQFF; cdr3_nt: TGTGCCAGCAGAGACAGGGACAATGAGCAGTTCTTC
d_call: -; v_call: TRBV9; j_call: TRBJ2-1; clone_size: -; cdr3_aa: CASSVVSGGDNEQFF; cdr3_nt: TGTGCCAGCAGCGTAGTGTCGGGGGGCGACAATGAGCAGTTCTTC
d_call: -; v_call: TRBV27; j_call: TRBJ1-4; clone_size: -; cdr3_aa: CASSAILREDEKLFF; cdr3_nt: TGTGCCAGCAGTGCTATCTTGAGGGAGGATGAAAAACTGTTTTTT
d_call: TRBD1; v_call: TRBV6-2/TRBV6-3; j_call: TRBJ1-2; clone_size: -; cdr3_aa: CASSTGDRVYGYTF; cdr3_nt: TGTGCCAGCAGTACGGGGGACAGGGTGTACGGCTACACCTTC
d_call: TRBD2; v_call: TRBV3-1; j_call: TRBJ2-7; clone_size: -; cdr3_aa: CASSQTSVRSYEQYF; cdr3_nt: TGTGCCAGCAGCCAAACTAGCGTGCGTTCCTACGAGCAGTACTTC
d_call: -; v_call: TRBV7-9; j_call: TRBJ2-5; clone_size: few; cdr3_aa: CASSRGQQTQYF; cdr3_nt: TGTGCCAGCAGCCGTGGTCAACAGACCCAGTACTTC
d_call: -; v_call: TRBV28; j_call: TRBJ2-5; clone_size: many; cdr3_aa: CASSRGQMRETQYF; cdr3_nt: TGTGCCAGCAGTCGCGGACAGATGCGGGAGACCCAGTACTTC
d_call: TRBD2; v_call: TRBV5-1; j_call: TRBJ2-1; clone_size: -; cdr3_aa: CASSGASGSWNGQFF; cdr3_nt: TGCGCCAGCAGCGGGGCTAGCGGGAGTTGGAATGGGCAGTTCTTC
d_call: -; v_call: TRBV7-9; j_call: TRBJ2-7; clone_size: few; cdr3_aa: CASSILGEQYF; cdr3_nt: TGTGCCAGCAGCATTCTCGGGGAGCAGTACTTC